There are a few counts of the clone carrying this TCR beta chain. This sample stems from a study of long-term antiretroviral therapy in people with HIV. Sequencing relied on immunoSEQ assay v3.0, run at survey level. Here immunoSEQ multiplex PCR was the method, and the copy in TCRdb shows in-frame clones only, minus some. The table shows some 24,000 clones, with 87% occurring only once. This CDR3 contains 15 residues. The V and J ends lost 7 bases and 7 bases, in that order; junction bases with no gene match: 14. CDR1 LGHNT and CDR2 FRNRAP come from the germline V gene. The input for sequencing was unsorted PBMCs, taken 1.8 years before starting antiretroviral therapy. The chain joins TRBV12-5 to TRBJ2-7, with 9 nucleotides matching TRBD2. The TCR was taken from a man over 45 with HIV. The CDR3 is CASVPTGLASLEQYF. The CDR3 DNA sequence: TGTGCTAGTGTACCGACGGGACTAGCATCTTTGGAGCAGTACTTC. Full variable domain (rest looked up from reference TRBV12-5 and TRBJ2-7): DARVTQTPRHKVTEMGQEVTMRCQPILGHNTVFWYRQTMMQGLELLAYFRNRAPLDDSGMPKDRFSAEMPDATLATLKIQPSEPRDSAVYFCASVPTGLASLEQYFGPGTRLTVT.